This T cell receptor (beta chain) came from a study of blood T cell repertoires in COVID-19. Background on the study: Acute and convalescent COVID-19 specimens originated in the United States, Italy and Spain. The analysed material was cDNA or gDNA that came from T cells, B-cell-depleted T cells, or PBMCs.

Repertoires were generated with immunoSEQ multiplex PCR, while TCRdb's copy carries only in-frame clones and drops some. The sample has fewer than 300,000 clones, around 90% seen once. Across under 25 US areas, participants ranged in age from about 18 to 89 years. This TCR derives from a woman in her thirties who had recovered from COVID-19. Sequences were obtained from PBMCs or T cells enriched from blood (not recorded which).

CDR3 region: CASSGVWGGVHEQYF. The CDR3 region has the DNA TGTGCCAGCAGTGGGGTTTGGGGGGGAGTCCACGAGCAGTACTTC. The rearrangement links TRBV28 to TRBJ2-7, with 7 nucleotides matching TRBD2. V gave up 5 bases and J gave up 5 bases; unmatched junction bases: 12. Germline V lookup: CDR1 MDHEN, CDR2 SYDVKM. The length of the CDR3 is 15 residues. Using reference TRBV28 and TRBJ2-7 for the parts outside the CDR3, the full variable domain is DVKVTQSSRYLVKRTGEKVFLECVQDMDHENMFWYRQDPGLGLRLIYFSYDVKMKEKGDIPEGYSVSREKKERFSLILESASTNQTSMYLCASSGVWGGVHEQYFGPGTRLTVT.